A selection of T cell receptor beta chains follows, all from one sample in a study of early T cells in non-severe SARS-CoV-2 infection. TCRdb fed the 5' RACE reads into MiXCR, producing one record per CDR3 protein. The repertoire holds around 70,000 distinct CDR3 sequences, with 9.1% as singletons. The sample comprised whole blood. The source is an adult who was a healthcare worker with PCR-confirmed SARS-CoV-2 infection or an uninfected control (not recorded which). Each CDR3 is given with its conserved first and last residue. Each record gives: clone size, V gene, D gene, J gene, CDR3 protein, CDR3 DNA. The D gene is left open where the match is weak. The size of a clone is reported for some rows only, either as once, few or many, or as a class for expanded clones.

>-|TRBV12-3/TRBV12-4|TRBD1|TRBJ2-1
CADNDRGKDNEQFF
TGTGCCGACAATGACAGGGGGAAGGACAATGAGCAGTTCTTC
>few|TRBV29-1|-|TRBJ2-5
CSVAGETQYF
TGCAGCGTTGCGGGGGAGACCCAGTACTTC
>many|TRBV2|-|TRBJ2-6
CASSAVSGANVLTF
TGTGCCAGCAGCGCCGTCTCTGGGGCCAACGTCCTGACTTTC
>few|TRBV18|TRBD1|TRBJ1-4
CASSPGTGGTNEKLFF
TGTGCCAGCTCACCGGGGACAGGGGGAACTAATGAAAAACTGTTTTTT
>many|TRBV7-8|-|TRBJ2-1
CASSLGGTTSYNEQFF
TGTGCCAGCAGCTTAGGAGGGACAACTTCTTACAATGAGCAGTTCTTC
>-|TRBV5-1|-|TRBJ2-1
CASSFESSYNEQFF
TGCGCCAGCAGCTTTGAATCCTCCTACAATGAGCAGTTCTTC
>many|TRBV20-1|-|TRBJ2-1
CSAPPGHGINEQFF
TGCAGTGCTCCCCCAGGGCACGGAATCAATGAGCAGTTCTTC
>many|TRBV19|TRBD1|TRBJ1-2
CASRRPRQGATYGYTF
TGTGCCAGTAGACGCCCTCGACAGGGGGCAACCTATGGCTACACCTTC
>-|TRBV7-9|-|TRBJ1-1
CASSPADSYTEAFF
TGTGCCAGCAGCCCTGCGGACAGTTACACTGAAGCTTTCTTT
>-|TRBV27|-|TRBJ2-3
CASSINRDPSTDTQYF
TGTGCCAGCAGTATCAACCGGGACCCTAGCACAGATACGCAGTATTTT
>few|TRBV6-5|TRBD1|TRBJ1-1
CASSMTGVAYTEAFF
TGTGCCAGCAGTATGACAGGGGTCGCGTATACTGAAGCTTTCTTT
>many|TRBV7-6|-|TRBJ2-5
CASSLGPGETQYF
TGTGCCAGCAGCTTAGGGCCCGGCGAGACCCAGTACTTC
>few|TRBV7-2|-|TRBJ1-4
CASSSLERGWRNEKLFF
TGTGCCAGCAGCTCCCTTGAACGGGGGTGGAGGAATGAAAAACTGTTTTTT
>many|TRBV3-1|-|TRBJ2-5
CASSQDPRGREETQYF
TGTGCCAGCAGCCAAGATCCGCGGGGTCGGGAAGAGACCCAGTACTTC
>few|TRBV7-9|-|TRBJ2-5
CASSYRTAQETQYF
TGTGCCAGCAGCTACCGGACCGCCCAAGAGACCCAGTACTTC
>many|TRBV6-1|-|TRBJ2-7
CASKSGQGGEQYF
TGTGCCAGCAAATCCGGACAGGGAGGGGAGCAGTACTTC
>-|TRBV10-3|TRBD1|TRBJ2-7
CAIRGQGSDEQYF
TGTGCCATCAGGGGACAGGGCTCCGACGAGCAGTACTTC
>many|TRBV29-1|-|TRBJ2-3
CSVEGTEADTQYF
TGCAGCGTTGAAGGCACCGAAGCAGATACGCAGTATTTT
>many|TRBV13|-|TRBJ1-2
CASSLDRSGNGYTF
TGTGCCAGCAGCTTGGATAGGAGCGGCAATGGCTACACCTTC
>many|TRBV6-1|-|TRBJ2-3
CASSEVAQYF
TGTGCCAGCAGTGAAGTAGCGCAGTATTTT
>-|TRBV7-3|TRBD2|TRBJ2-2
CASRVAGKGTGELFF
TGTGCCAGCAGAGTAGCGGGGAAGGGCACCGGGGAGCTGTTTTTT
>medium-sized|TRBV10-3|TRBD2|TRBJ2-7
CAISESLAGGYEQYF
TGTGCCATCAGTGAGTCCCTAGCGGGAGGGTACGAGCAGTACTTC
>-|TRBV11-2|TRBD2|TRBJ2-3
CASSGRTSGSTDTQYF
TGTGCCAGCAGCGGGCGGACTAGCGGGAGCACAGATACGCAGTATTTT
>-|TRBV3-1|TRBD1|TRBJ1-1
CASMYEGATEAFF
TGTGCCAGCATGTACGAGGGGGCCACTGAAGCTTTCTTT
>many|TRBV5-6|TRBD2|TRBJ2-3
CASSRSGRAQGDTQYF
TGTGCCAGCAGCCGTAGCGGGAGGGCCCAGGGAGATACGCAGTATTTT
>few|TRBV7-9|TRBD2|TRBJ2-1
CASSLVGREGPAYNEQFF
TGTGCCAGCAGCTTAGTAGGGCGGGAGGGCCCCGCCTACAATGAGCAGTTCTTC
>few|TRBV3-1|TRBD2|TRBJ2-7
CASSQEGLAGGLTNEQYF
TGTGCCAGCAGCCAAGAGGGACTAGCGGGAGGGTTAACTAACGAGCAGTACTTC
>-|TRBV4-1|TRBD2|TRBJ2-3
CASSQDRAGAGGTQYF
TGCGCCAGCAGCCAAGATCGGGCGGGAGCAGGCGGTACGCAGTATTTT
>-|TRBV6-5|TRBD1|TRBJ2-7
CASSYRPGTGTHEQYF
TGTGCCAGCAGTTACAGGCCCGGGACAGGGACCCACGAGCAGTACTTC
>few|TRBV11-3|TRBD2|TRBJ2-1
CASSALAGGSVGEQFF
TGTGCCAGCAGCGCACTAGCGGGAGGAAGCGTGGGTGAGCAGTTCTTC
>-|TRBV6-6|-|TRBJ1-1
CASSYPPGVNTEAFF
TGTGCCAGCAGTTACCCACCCGGGGTGAACACTGAAGCTTTCTTT
>many|TRBV7-2|-|TRBJ1-1
CASSFDSNTEAFF
TGTGCCAGCAGCTTCGACAGTAACACTGAAGCTTTCTTT
>once|TRBV6-4|TRBD2|TRBJ2-3
CASSDQSGSGTDTQYF
TGTGCCAGCAGTGACCAAAGCGGGAGTGGCACAGATACGCAGTATTTT
>few|TRBV18|-|TRBJ2-6
CASSPQLVRSGANVLTF
TGTGCCAGCTCACCACAACTAGTTCGATCTGGGGCCAACGTCCTGACTTTC
>-|TRBV28|TRBD1|TRBJ1-2
CASSLGQGTYGYTF
TGTGCCAGCAGTCTGGGACAGGGGACCTATGGCTACACCTTC
>-|TRBV5-1|TRBD2|TRBJ2-7
CASSPLLAGSYEQYF
TGCGCCAGCAGCCCCCTCCTAGCGGGATCCTACGAGCAGTACTTC
>many|TRBV18|-|TRBJ1-3
CASSPLDGHSGNTIYF
TGTGCCAGCTCACCTCTGGACGGCCACTCTGGAAACACCATATATTTT
>-|TRBV11-2|-|TRBJ1-4
CASSLHAGANEKLFF
TGTGCCAGCAGCTTACACGCAGGGGCTAATGAAAAACTGTTTTTT
>many|TRBV20-1|-|TRBJ2-1
CRRPLGVYNEQFF
TGCAGGAGGCCCCTCGGAGTCTACAATGAGCAGTTCTTC
>-|TRBV28|-|TRBJ2-2
CASSLGEAGELFF
TGTGCCAGCAGTTTAGGGGAGGCCGGGGAGCTGTTTTTT
>-|TRBV30|-|TRBJ1-2
CAWIFDISNYGYTF
TGTGCCTGGATCTTCGACATCTCTAACTATGGCTACACCTTC
>-|TRBV10-3|-|TRBJ2-7
CAISESHQTYEQYF
TGTGCCATCAGTGAGTCACACCAGACCTACGAGCAGTACTTC
>-|TRBV7-2|-|TRBJ2-5
CASSSSLAAGETQYF
TGTGCCAGCAGCTCCTCCCTAGCTGCGGGGGAGACCCAGTACTTC
>-|TRBV28|TRBD2|TRBJ2-1
CASTPGSGSYNEQFF
TGTGCCAGCACCCCAGGTAGCGGGTCCTACAATGAGCAGTTCTTC
>many|TRBV18|-|TRBJ2-3
CASSPPIHGVPLEWGTQYF
TGTGCCAGCTCACCACCGATTCACGGGGTCCCTTTGGAGTGGGGTACGCAGTATTTT
>-|TRBV18|-|TRBJ2-4
CASSPGLDDIQYF
TGTGCCAGCTCACCAGGGCTAGACGACATTCAGTACTTC
>many|TRBV13|TRBD2|TRBJ2-1
CASSLGSSGRRGEQFF
TGTGCCAGCAGCTTAGGGTCTAGCGGGAGGAGGGGTGAGCAGTTCTTC
>-|TRBV7-6|-|TRBJ2-6
CASSLVAPSGANVLTF
TGTGCCAGCAGCTTAGTCGCTCCCTCTGGGGCCAACGTCCTGACTTTC
>many|TRBV7-3|TRBD2|TRBJ2-1
CASSPLAGGPHEQFF
TGTGCCAGCAGCCCTTTAGCGGGAGGGCCCCATGAGCAGTTCTTC
>-|TRBV6-5|-|TRBJ1-6
CASSLVGRNLSPLHF
TGTGCCAGCAGCCTCGTGGGACGTAACCTTTCACCCCTCCACTTT